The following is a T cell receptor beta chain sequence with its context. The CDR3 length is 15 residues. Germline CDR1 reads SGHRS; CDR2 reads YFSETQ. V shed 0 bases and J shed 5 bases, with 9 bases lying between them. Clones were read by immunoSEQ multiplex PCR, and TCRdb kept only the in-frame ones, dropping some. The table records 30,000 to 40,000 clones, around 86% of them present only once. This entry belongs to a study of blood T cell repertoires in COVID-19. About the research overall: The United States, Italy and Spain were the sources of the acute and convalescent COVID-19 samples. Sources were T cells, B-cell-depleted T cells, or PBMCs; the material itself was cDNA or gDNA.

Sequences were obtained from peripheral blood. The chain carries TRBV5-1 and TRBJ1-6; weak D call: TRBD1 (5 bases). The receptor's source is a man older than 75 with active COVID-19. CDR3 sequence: CASSLASGNNSPLHF. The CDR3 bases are TGCGCCAGCAGCTTGGCGTCAGGGAATAATTCACCCCTCCACTTT.